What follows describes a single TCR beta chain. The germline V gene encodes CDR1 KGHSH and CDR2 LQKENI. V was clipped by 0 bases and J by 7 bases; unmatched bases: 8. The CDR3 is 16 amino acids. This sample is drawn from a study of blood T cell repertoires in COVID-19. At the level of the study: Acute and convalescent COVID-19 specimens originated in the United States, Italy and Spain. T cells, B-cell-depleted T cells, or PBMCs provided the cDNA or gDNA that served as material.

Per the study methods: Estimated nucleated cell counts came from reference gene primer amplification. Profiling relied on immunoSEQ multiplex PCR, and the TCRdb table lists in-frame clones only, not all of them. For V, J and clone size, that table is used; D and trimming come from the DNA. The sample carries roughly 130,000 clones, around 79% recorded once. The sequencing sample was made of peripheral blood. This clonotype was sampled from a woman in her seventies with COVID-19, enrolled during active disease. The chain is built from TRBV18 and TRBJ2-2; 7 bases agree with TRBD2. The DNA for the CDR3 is TGTGCCAGCTCACCACCGGCTAGCGGCCTGGGCGGGGAGCTGTTTTTT. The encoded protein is CASSPPASGLGGELFF.